This is a list of T cell receptor beta chains from one sample in a study of blood T cell repertoires in COVID-19. Profiling relied on immunoSEQ multiplex PCR, and the TCRdb table lists in-frame clones only, not all of them. The table has about 210,000 clones, 75% to 90% seen once. Sequenced: PBMCs or T cells enriched from blood (not recorded which). These TCRs come from a woman in her 30s who had been exposed to COVID-19. Each CDR3 is given with its conserved first and last residue.

J | V | length | CDR3
TRBJ1-2 | TRBV7-9 | 13 | CASSLLEGYGYTF
TRBJ1-1 | TRBV5-1 | 13 | CASSLAGTSEAFF
TRBJ1-1 | TRBV3-1/TRBV3-2 | 14 | CASSTRGRNTEAFF
TRBJ2-1 | TRBV9 | 15 | CASSIQGSGDNEQFF
TRBJ1-1 | TRBV6-5 | 13 | CASSLTGNTEAFF
TRBJ2-1 | TRBV5-6 | 15 | CASSIRTSGGAEQFF
TRBJ1-1 | TRBV10-2 | 12 | CASSDMNTEAFF
TRBJ2-7 | TRBV5-1 | 14 | CASSFKRETYEQYF
TRBJ2-2 | TRBV11-2 | 12 | CASSSYTGELFF
TRBJ2-3 | TRBV11-2 | 15 | CASSSGSSLTDTQYF
TRBJ1-6 | TRBV2 | 16 | CASSSEGQENNSPLHF
TRBJ2-2 | TRBV5-6 | 13 | CASSRGEHGELFF
TRBJ2-5 | TRBV7-2 | 16 | CASSLAPRGSGETQYF
TRBJ2-3 | TRBV7-9 | 15 | CASSLATGLTDTQYF
TRBJ2-3 | TRBV5-1 | 16 | CASSLVSGGATDTQYF
TRBJ1-5 | TRBV6-6 | 15 | CASSDGTGAGQPQHF
TRBJ1-6 | TRBV7-9 | 15 | CASSLMDSGDSPLHF
TRBJ1-2 | TRBV6-5 | 14 | CASSYGAGKGGYTF
TRBJ1-5 | TRBV21-1 | 13 | CASSARLDQPQHF
TRBJ1-2 | TRBV12-3/TRBV12-4 | 13 | CASSRGQGTGYTF
TRBJ1-5 | TRBV27 | 14 | CASSPQAVNQPQHF
TRBJ1-6 | TRBV7-3 | 16 | CASSQGSGGANSPLHF
TRBJ2-7 | TRBV5-1 | 12 | CASSLVSYEQYF
TRBJ1-2 | TRBV24-1 | 12 | CATSRTGGGYTF
TRBJ2-7 | TRBV3-1/TRBV3-2 | 13 | CASSRLDSYEQYF
TRBJ1-2 | TRBV6-5 | 14 | CASNPTGESYGYTF
TRBJ1-6 | TRBV12-5 | 15 | CASGREGQNDSPLHF